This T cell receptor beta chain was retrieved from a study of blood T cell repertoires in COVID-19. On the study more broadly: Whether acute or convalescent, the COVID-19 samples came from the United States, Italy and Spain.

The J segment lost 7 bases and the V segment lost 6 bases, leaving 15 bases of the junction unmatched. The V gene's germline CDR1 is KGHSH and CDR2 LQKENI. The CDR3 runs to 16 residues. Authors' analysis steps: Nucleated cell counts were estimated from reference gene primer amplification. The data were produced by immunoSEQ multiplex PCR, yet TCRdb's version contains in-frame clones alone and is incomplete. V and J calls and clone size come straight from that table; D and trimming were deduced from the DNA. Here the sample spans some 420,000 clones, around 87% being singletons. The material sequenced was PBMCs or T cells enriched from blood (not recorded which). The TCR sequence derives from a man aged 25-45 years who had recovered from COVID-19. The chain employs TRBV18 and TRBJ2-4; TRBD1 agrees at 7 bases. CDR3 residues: CASSRTFDRAVNIQYF. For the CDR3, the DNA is TGTGCCAGCTCTCGAACCTTCGACAGGGCTGTGAACATTCAGTACTTC.